The 28 T cell receptor beta chains presented below share a single source sample, sequenced in a study of blood T cell repertoires in COVID-19. Generated by immunoSEQ multiplex PCR, the TCRdb table keeps only in-frame clones and is missing some. The repertoire consists of just over 650,000 clones, with over 80% occurring once and the leading ten covering roughly 0.25%. Sequencing was done on a sample of peripheral blood. These receptors came from a woman aged 18-29 years with acute or convalescent COVID-19.

V gene TRBV4-3 combines with J gene TRBJ1-1; no clear D gene. Per the germline V gene, CDR1 is LGHNA and CDR2 is YSLEER. V was trimmed by 0 bases and J by 3 bases, leaving 11 bases between them. The CDR3 loop spans 15 amino acids. In DNA form, the CDR3 reads TGCGCCAGCAGCCAAGATAAATTTTTTGACACTGAAGCTTTCTTT. Translating gives CASSQDKFFDTEAFF.

This clone was counted a few times. This specimen includes other DNA sequences encoding the same CDR3. The chain recombines TRBV6-2 or TRBV6-3 with TRBJ2-7; D uncertain. This CDR3 has 14 residues. V was trimmed by 0 bases and J by 0 bases, leaving 6 bases between them. Per germline, CDR1 MNHEY and CDR2 SVGEGT. CDR3 in DNA: TGTGCCAGCAGTTACTCCGGTCCCTCCTACGAGCAGTACTTC. It codes for CASSYSGPSYEQYF.

The CDR3 protein is CASSLDRVLEFGYTF. The CDR3 DNA sequence: TGTGCCAGCAGCCTCGACAGGGTTCTGGAGTTTGGCTACACCTTC. The rearrangement uses TRBV7-9 and TRBJ1-2; TRBD1 agrees at 7 bases. The germline V gene encodes CDR1 SEHNR and CDR2 FQNEAQ (reference sequence). The V segment lost 5 bases and the J segment 7 bases; nucleotides outside the gene matches: 13. The CDR3 length is 15 residues. Looking up the rest from reference TRBV7-9 and TRBJ1-2 gives the full variable domain: DTGVSQNPRHKITKRGQNVTFRCDPISEHNRLYWYRQTLGQGPEFLTYFQNEAQLEKSRLLSDRFSAERPKGSFSTLEIQRTEQGDSAMYLCASSLDRVLEFGYTFGSGTRLTVV.

This clone was detected only a few times. The sample contains more than one DNA sequence encoding this CDR3. The chain is built from TRBV3-1 (or the pseudogene TRBV3-2) and TRBJ1-2, with D uncertain. Germline CDR1 is LGHDT and CDR2 is YNNKEL (reference sequence). V was trimmed by 0 bases and J by 0 bases, leaving 5 bases between them. CDR3 size: 14 residues. CDR3 nucleotides: TGTGCCAGCAGCCAAGATTCTCCTAACTATGGCTACACCTTC. As protein: CASSQDSPNYGYTF.

The V gene is TRBV7-3, the J gene TRBJ2-6; possibly TRBD1 for D (6 bases). Trimming pared 5 bases from V and 1 base from J, leaving 9 bases between. This CDR3 has 15 amino acids. Germline loops: CDR1 SGHTA, CDR2 FQGTGA. The CDR3 sequence is CASSRDNSGANVLTF. The CDR3 DNA reads TGTGCCAGCAGCCGGGACAATTCTGGGGCCAACGTCCTGACTTTC.

The table lists this clone with a few counts. CDR3 in amino acids: CASSEALGQGAAEAFF. CDR3 DNA: TGTGCCAGCAGTGAAGCTTTAGGACAGGGGGCAGCTGAAGCTTTCTTT. The V and J genes are TRBV6-1 and TRBJ1-1; 11 bases line up with TRBD1. Germline V CDR1 and CDR2: MNHNS, SASEGT. Germline trimming cut 0 bases from V and 6 bases from J; bases unmatched to any gene: 6. The CDR3 loop spans 16 amino acids.

The chain joins TRBV27 to TRBJ1-1; a weak D match, TRBD1 (6 bases). The CDR3 totals 18 residues. Trimming shortened V by 7 bases and J by 7 bases, and 31 bases separated the two germline ends. Germline CDR1 reads MNHEY; CDR2 reads SMNVEV (reference sequence). Written as DNA, the CDR3 is TGTGCCAGCACCAGCAGTAAAGGGGGGGCAGGGGTGGTTGGTGAAGCTTTCTTT. Its protein is CASTSSKGGAGVVGEAFF.

This clone has just a few counts. The rearrangement links TRBV7-9 to TRBJ2-3; 7 bases align to TRBD2. The length of the CDR3 is 16 residues. The V gene end was trimmed by 0 bases and the J gene end by 2 bases; junction bases not matched to a gene: 5. Germline values: CDR1 SEHNR, CDR2 FQNEAQ (reference sequence). DNA of the CDR3: TGTGCCAGCAGCTTAGCGCGGGGACTACTCACAGATACGCAGTATTTT. The encoded protein is CASSLARGLLTDTQYF.

The DNA of the CDR3 is TGTGCCAGCACTACAGGGTCGGTCGAGCAGTACTTC. It yields the protein CASTTGSVEQYF. The chain is built from TRBV5-5 and TRBJ2-7, with a tentative D call TRBD1 (6 bases). Looked up from germline, CDR1 is SGHKS and CDR2 is YYEKEE (reference sequence). The CDR3 loop spans 12 amino acids. Trimming stripped 6 bases from V and 6 bases from J, with 13 bases between.

The J gene is TRBJ1-3, the V gene TRBV12-5; TRBD1 agrees at 7 bases. CDR1 is LGHNT and CDR2 is FRNRAP in the germline V gene. The CDR3 runs 14 residues. Unmatched junction bases numbered 10, after V lost 7 bases and J lost 7 bases. The CDR3 DNA is TGTGCTAGTGTCCCCAGAAGGGGACAGAACACCATATATTTT. Its protein product is CASVPRRGQNTIYF.

The chain joins TRBV10-3 to TRBJ1-1; the match to TRBD1 covers 8 bases. The CDR3 runs 14 residues. Trimming at V came to 0 bases and at J to 7 bases, leaving 4 bases not matched to a gene. Looked up from germline, CDR1 is ENHRY and CDR2 is SYGVKD. Here the CDR3 reads CAISESRQGIEAFF. As DNA, the CDR3 is TGTGCCATCAGTGAGTCGAGACAGGGGATTGAAGCTTTCTTT.

This clone was seen a handful of times. The chain is built from TRBV6-5 and TRBJ1-1, with no clear D. This CDR3 is 13 amino acids long. The V end was cut by 5 bases, the J end by 1 base, with 8 bases between. The V gene's germline CDR1 is MNHEY and CDR2 SVGAGI. The CDR3 protein is CASSKQRNTEAFF. The CDR3 region has the DNA TGTGCCAGCAGTAAACAGAGGAACACTGAAGCTTTCTTT.

V and J are TRBV3-1 (or the pseudogene TRBV3-2) and TRBJ2-5; 9 positions agree with TRBD2. This CDR3 contains 17 residues. Per germline, CDR1 LGHDT and CDR2 YNNKEL (reference sequence). Germline trimming cut 4 bases from V and 2 bases from J; bases unmatched to any gene: 11. CDR3 in amino acids: CASSLGGGAQTQETQYF. CDR3 coding DNA: TGTGCCAGCAGCCTTGGCGGGGGGGCCCAAACTCAAGAGACCCAGTACTTC.

The gene calls are TRBV19 and TRBJ1-2, with D possibly being TRBD1 (6 bases). The germline CDR1 and CDR2 sequences are LNHDA and SQIVND (reference sequence). V was pared by 7 bases and J by 7 bases, with 13 bases between. This CDR3 has 12 amino acids. For the CDR3, the DNA is TGTGCCAGTACCTCACAGGGTAGTGGCTACACCTTC. Translated, it gives CASTSQGSGYTF.

The J gene is TRBJ1-2, the V gene TRBV3-1 (or the pseudogene TRBV3-2); D is unresolved. The CDR3 runs 16 residues. Germline V gene sequence: CDR1 LGHDT, CDR2 YNNKEL (reference sequence). V dropped 4 bases and J dropped 8 bases, with 23 bases sitting between them. The DNA for the CDR3 is TGTGCCAGCAGCCTAAGTCTCGGCAGTCTGCCCGGGGGCTACACCTTC. Its translation is CASSLSLGSLPGGYTF.

The chain has TRBV6-2 or TRBV6-3 and TRBJ2-2; no clear D gene. The CDR3 sequence is 14 residues long. The V gene's germline CDR1 is MNHEY and CDR2 SVGEGT. V gave up 3 bases and J gave up 3 bases, with 8 bases separating them. The CDR3 here is CASSYISDTGELFF. CDR3 nucleotide sequence: TGTGCCAGCAGTTATATCAGCGACACCGGGGAGCTGTTTTTT.

This clone was observed a few times. The chain combines TRBV19 with TRBJ1-5; TRBD1 matches at 10 bases. The junction had 6 bases not matched to a gene; V was cut back by 1 base and J by 0 bases. This CDR3 has 18 amino acids. Germline-derived CDR1 and CDR2 are LNHDA and SQIVND (reference sequence). CDR3 sequence: CASSIGPGQGYSNQPQHF. For the CDR3, the DNA is TGTGCCAGTAGTATAGGGCCGGGACAGGGGTATAGCAATCAGCCCCAGCATTTT.

CDR3 in DNA: TGTGCCAGTAGTATCGGGTGGAAGGGGACAACTGGAAACACCATATATTTT. Translation gives CASSIGWKGTTGNTIYF. The chain is built from TRBV19 and TRBJ1-3; D possibly corresponds to TRBD1 (6 bases). CDR3 length equals 17 residues. V lost 3 bases and J lost 2, with 17 bases in between. The germline CDR1 and CDR2 sequences are LNHDA and SQIVND (reference sequence).

This rearrangement joins TRBV5-1 to TRBJ2-3, with 7 bases aligning to TRBD2. The V gene end was trimmed by 5 bases and the J gene end by 1 base; junction bases not matched to a gene: 1. The CDR3 is 13 amino acids. CDR1 is SGHRS and CDR2 is YFSETQ in the germline V gene. The CDR3 sequence is CASRAGGTDTQYF. CDR3 DNA: TGCGCCAGCAGGGCGGGGGGCACAGATACGCAGTATTTT.

The gene calls are TRBV6-5 and TRBJ2-2, with TRBD2 as a possible D gene (7 bases). The V end was cut by 2 bases, the J end by 5 bases, with 12 bases between. CDR3 length: 15 amino acids. The germline gives CDR1 MNHEY, CDR2 SVGAGI. For the CDR3, the DNA is TGTGCCAGCAGTTACGGGGGGGCCGGGACCGGGGAGCTGTTTTTT. Amino acids: CASSYGGAGTGELFF.

The rearrangement links TRBV19 to TRBJ1-1; D gene uncertain. The CDR3 sequence is 15 residues long. The V end was cut by 0 bases, the J end by 3 bases, with 11 bases between. Germline CDR1 reads LNHDA; CDR2 reads SQIVND (reference sequence). The chain's CDR3 is CASSIDSGPYTEAFF. The CDR3 DNA follows: TGTGCCAGTAGTATAGATAGCGGACCTTACACTGAAGCTTTCTTT.

This clone was seen a few times. V and J are TRBV5-1 and TRBJ1-1; D uncertain. Trimming took 2 bases from V and 1 from J, leaving 9 bases between them. The CDR3 has 14 amino acids. Per the germline V gene, CDR1 is SGHRS and CDR2 is YFSETQ. CDR3 amino acids: CASSFSRPNTEAFF. DNA of the CDR3: TGCGCCAGCAGCTTCTCGCGGCCGAACACTGAAGCTTTCTTT.

The V gene is TRBV21-1, the J gene TRBJ2-3; TRBD2, the table's D call, lacks a check against the DNA. TRBV21-1 is classified as a pseudogene. The CDR3 sequence is 15 residues long. The CDR3 nucleotides read TGTGCCAGCAGCATCCGGGGAGCGAGCACAGATACGCAGTATTTT. Translated, it gives CASSIRGASTDTQYF.

A single count supports this clone. V and J are TRBV21-1 and TRBJ1-2. TRBV21-1 corresponds to a pseudogene. CDR3 length: 13 residues. The CDR3 DNA follows: TGTGCCAGCAGCAACCCCTTCGGGGATGGCTACACCTTC. Translating gives CASSNPFGDGYTF.

This clone was detected only once. The V call is TRBV19, the J call TRBJ1-1, with TRBD1 identical over 7 bases. Germline V gene data show CDR1 as LNHDA and CDR2 as SQIVND (reference sequence). CDR3 length: 13 residues. V dropped 6 bases and J dropped 1; count of bases not matched to a gene: 2. The CDR3 is CASSDRANTEAFF. CDR3 DNA sequence: TGTGCCAGTAGCGACAGGGCGAACACTGAAGCTTTCTTT.

This clone was counted a single time. CDR3 coding DNA: TGCGCCAGCAGCTTCACAGGGGAAAAACTGTTTTTT. Its protein is CASSFTGEKLFF. The chain employs TRBV5-1 and TRBJ1-4; a possible D gene is TRBD1 (6 bases). The V end was cut by 2 bases, the J end by 8 bases, with 7 bases between. Germline CDR1 and CDR2: SGHRS and YFSETQ. CDR3 size: 12 residues.

This clone was recorded once. The chain is built from TRBV6-2 or TRBV6-3 and TRBJ1-2, with a tentative D call TRBD1 (6 bases). Germline CDR1 reads MNHEY; CDR2 reads SVGEGT. This CDR3 comprises 14 residues. V dropped 5 bases and J dropped 5 bases, with 15 bases sitting between them. This chain's CDR3 is CASSPDSISYGYTF. The CDR3 DNA sequence: TGTGCCAGCAGTCCGGACAGCATTTCTTATGGCTACACCTTC.

This chain uses TRBV7-8 with TRBJ1-2; D remains unclear. Germline V gene sequence: CDR1 SGHVS, CDR2 FQNEAQ. With 1 base removed from V and 4 bases from J, the gap between germline ends came to 10 bases. The CDR3 is 14 residues long. CDR3 in DNA: TGTGCCAGCAGCTTAGAGAGGACTCCCTATGGCTACACCTTC. This translates into CASSLERTPYGYTF.